The 13 T cell receptor beta chains in this list originate from one sample, sequenced in a study of T cell repertoires in cytomegalovirus infection. TCRdb ran MiXCR on the reads and lists one entry per CDR3 protein. The sample shows a few hundred thousand distinct CDR3 sequences, less than 30% of them seen only once. Sequenced sample: PBMCs. These receptors originate from a human donor in good health (CMV status not recorded). Some clones in this sample may be carry-over from other donors' samples.

The chain carries TRBV2 and TRBJ2-5; 8 bases map to TRBD2. J lost 5 bases, V lost 4 bases, and 6 bases had no gene match. The CDR3 has 14 amino acids. CDR1 and CDR2 (germline): SNHLY, FYNNEI. For the CDR3, the DNA is TGTGCCAGCAGTGTAGCGGGGACTAGGGAGACCCAGTACTTC. Its protein is CASSVAGTRETQYF.

V usage is TRBV11-2 and J usage is TRBJ2-1; TRBD1 matches 10 bases. V was clipped by 5 bases and J by 8 bases; unmatched bases: 9. This CDR3 is 15 amino acids long. Germline lookup yields CDR1 SGHAT and CDR2 FQNNGV. Written as DNA, the CDR3 is TGTGCCAGCAGCCGGGGGACAGGGGCTAGGGATGAGCAGTTCTTC. This translates into CASSRGTGARDEQFF.

This clonotype was recorded a few times. The V call is TRBV11-2, the J call TRBJ1-1; D is unclear. CDR1 is SGHAT and CDR2 is FQNNGV in the germline V gene. The CDR3 consists of 17 residues. V gave up 6 bases and J gave up 1 base, with 21 bases separating them. The CDR3 coding sequence is TGTGCCAGCAGGACCGGAAGTAGAGGCAGGAGGAACACTGAAGCTTTCTTT. Protein sequence: CASRTGSRGRRNTEAFF. Looking up the rest from reference TRBV11-2 and TRBJ1-1 gives the full variable domain: EAGVAQSPRYKIIEKRQSVAFWCNPISGHATLYWYQQILGQGPKLLIQFQNNGVVDDSQLPKDRFSAERLKGVDSTLKIQPAKLEDSAVYLCASRTGSRGRRNTEAFFGQGTRLTVV.

This clonotype occurred a few times. The chain joins TRBV12-3 or TRBV12-4 to TRBJ1-2; tentative D call: TRBD1 (5 bases). The CDR3 totals 12 residues. The V end was cut by 2 bases, the J end by 7 bases, with 8 bases between. CDR3 in amino acids: CASSLSGSGYTF. The CDR3 DNA follows: TGTGCCAGCAGTTTATCAGGGTCTGGCTACACCTTC.

The rearrangement joins TRBV20-1 to TRBJ2-2; D might be TRBD1 or TRBD2, each matching 6 bases. There are 14 residues in the CDR3. Between the trimmed V and J ends, which lost 5 bases and 6 bases, there was a span of 16 bases. CDR1 and CDR2 (germline): DFQATT, SNEGSKA (reference sequence). CDR3 DNA sequence: TGCAGTGCTGGCCGAGGGGGGCCCGCCGGGGAGCTGTTTTTT. Protein: CSAGRGGPAGELFF.

V is TRBV11-3 and J is TRBJ2-5, with D tentatively TRBD2 (6 bases). Looked up from germline, CDR1 is SGHNT and CDR2 is YENEEA. There are 12 residues in the CDR3. The ends were cut back, 6 bases at V and 9 bases at J, with 14 bases in the middle. CDR3 DNA sequence: TGTGCCAGCAGGGGTGACGGAGGGGCCCAGTACTTC. Translating gives CASRGDGGAQYF.

J is TRBJ2-7 and V is TRBV4-3, with 8 positions matching TRBD1. Germline assignment: CDR1 LGHNA and CDR2 YSLEER. J was trimmed by 7 bases and V by 5 bases; bases with no gene match: 10. The CDR3 consists of 14 residues. CDR3 sequence reads: CASSAGQGGGEQYF. CDR3 in DNA: TGCGCCAGCAGCGCCGGACAGGGTGGTGGTGAGCAGTACTTC.

This chain's CDR3 is CASRGPGRLNQPQHF. CDR3 sequence (DNA): TGTGCCAGCAGGGGCCCGGGACGGCTCAATCAGCCCCAGCATTTT. The genes are TRBV12-3 or TRBV12-4 and TRBJ1-5, with D possibly being TRBD1 (5 bases). This CDR3 region has 15 residues. Deletions cut 6 bases from V and 3 bases from J, with 15 bases between.

J is TRBJ1-5 and V is TRBV9, with D maybe TRBD1 (5 bases). Germline assignment: CDR1 SGDLS and CDR2 YYNGEE. This CDR3 spans 15 amino acids. Trimming shortened V by 0 bases and J by 5 bases, and 12 bases separated the two germline ends. The CDR3 DNA reads TGTGCCAGCAGCGTAGCTGGGGGTGGCCATCAGCCCCAGCATTTT. Protein product: CASSVAGGGHQPQHF.

This sequence joins TRBV29-1 and TRBJ2-5; the match to TRBD1 covers 11 bases. Germline V gives CDR1 SQVTM, CDR2 ANQGSEA. The CDR3 is 14 residues long. V shed 6 bases and J 4 bases; nucleotides not matched to a gene: 7. The CDR3, as DNA: TGCAGCGTGGACGGGGACAGGGGGTCAGAGACCCAGTACTTC. Its translation is CSVDGDRGSETQYF.

Concerning this clonotype: The CDR3 end shows no conserved phenylalanine or tryptophan, and so a read error is likely. The rearrangement joins TRBV7-3 to TRBJ1-1; D perhaps matches TRBD1 (5 bases). This CDR3 is built from 13 residues. Between the trimmed V and J ends, which lost 7 bases and 4 bases, there was a span of 13 bases. Looked up from germline, CDR1 is SGHTA and CDR2 is FQGTGA. The CDR3 loop reads CASTLGGSTEAFS. The CDR3 nucleotides are TGTGCCAGCACCTTGGGGGGGAGCACTGAAGCTTTCTCT.

This chain connects TRBV7-9 to TRBJ1-1, with D perhaps TRBD1 (5 bases). V lost 6 bases and J lost 4, with 18 bases in between. CDR3 length: 15 amino acids. Germline assignment: CDR1 SEHNR and CDR2 FQNEAQ (reference sequence). The CDR3 DNA reads as TGTGCCAGCAGTCCTAATTCGGGACTGGGCACTGAAGCTTTCTTT. Protein sequence: CASSPNSGLGTEAFF. Drawing the rest from reference TRBV7-9 and TRBJ1-1, the complete variable domain is DTGVSQNPRHKITKRGQNVTFRCDPISEHNRLYWYRQTLGQGPEFLTYFQNEAQLEKSRLLSDRFSAERPKGSFSTLEIQRTEQGDSAMYLCASSPNSGLGTEAFFGQGTRLTVV.

This clonotype occurred a few times. This chain joins TRBV12-3 or TRBV12-4 and TRBJ1-4; D gene uncertain. Trimming cost V 4 bases and J 8 bases, with 17 bases left between them. This CDR3 region has 15 residues. The CDR3 loop is CASSSSSSFGEKLFF. The CDR3, as DNA: TGTGCCAGCAGTTCATCCTCCAGTTTTGGGGAAAAACTGTTTTTT.